This T cell receptor beta chain was identified in a study of blood T cell repertoires in COVID-19. The assay was immunoSEQ multiplex PCR, and TCRdb's table has in-frame clones only and misses some. The table shows more than 200,000 clones, with about nine tenths occurring only once. V shed 4 bases and J shed 3 bases, with 10 bases lying between them. Germline V gives CDR1 SGHDT, CDR2 YYEEEE. The CDR3 runs 14 residues. The sequence came from a man aged 50-60 years with COVID-19, enrolled during active disease. The V and J genes are TRBV5-6 and TRBJ2-2; D unclear. Sequences were obtained from peripheral blood. The CDR3 DNA sequence: TGTGCCAGCAGCCCTAAGCCACACACCGGGGAGCTGTTTTTT. Translating it yields CASSPKPHTGELFF.